This entry lists 3 T cell receptor beta chains sequenced from one sample in a study of human T cells and chemical hapten exposure. TCRdb re-called the RACE reads with MiXCR, one entry per CDR3 protein. The sample has 250,000 to 300,000 distinct CDR3 sequences, over 7.5% seen once. Regarding time point: pre-sensitization, week 0. Treatment in this sample: therapeutic diphenylcyclopropenone sensitization with weekly scalp DPC. The specimen comprised whole blood, sampled in connection with sensitization to the hapten diphenylcyclopropenone (DPC). The receptors shown here come from a man between 18 and 35 years old with alopecia areata. Some clones in this sample may be carry-over from other donors' samples.

Only a few counts were recorded for this clonotype. The chain uses TRBV10-3 and TRBJ1-2; 8 bases match TRBD1. CDR1 is ENHRY, CDR2 SYGVKD, per germline. V dropped 3 bases and J dropped 3; count of bases not matched to a gene: 3. The CDR3 runs to 14 residues. The CDR3 reads CAISDTGGYYGYTF. The CDR3, as DNA: TGTGCCATCAGTGATACAGGGGGTTACTATGGCTACACCTTC.

This clonotype showed up just a few times. The rearrangement links TRBV18 to TRBJ2-7, with 8 bases aligning to TRBD1. V lost 0 bases, J lost 3 bases, and 1 base stayed unmatched. The germline gives CDR1 KGHSH, CDR2 LQKENI. CDR3 length: 14 residues. CDR3 sequence: CASSPPGQVYEQYF. The CDR3, as DNA: TGTGCCAGCTCACCACCGGGACAGGTCTACGAGCAGTACTTC.

This clonotype was recorded many times. This rearrangement joins TRBV7-2 to TRBJ2-3; TRBD1 is a possible D gene (6 bases). This CDR3 region has 15 residues. Trimming pared 2 bases from V and 2 bases from J, leaving 11 bases between. Germline CDR1 is SGHTA and CDR2 is FQGNSA. The CDR3 bases are TGTGCCAGCAGCTTACGCCAGGGGCTCACAGATACGCAGTATTTT. Amino acids: CASSLRQGLTDTQYF.